The source of this T cell receptor beta chain is a study of blood T cell repertoires in COVID-19. For the study at large: COVID-19 samples, acute and convalescent, were from the United States, Italy and Spain. Sources were T cells, B-cell-depleted T cells, or PBMCs; the material itself was cDNA or gDNA.

This clone was observed a handful of times. Per the original data handling: Reference gene primer amplification in the assay estimated nucleated cell counts. Some clones are missing from TCRdb's copy, which holds only in-frame ones; the method was immunoSEQ multiplex PCR. V and J calls and clone size are copied from that table; D and trimming were computed from the DNA. The table lists fewer than 350,000 clones, approximately 85% of them singletons. The specimen was peripheral blood. This TCR was recovered from a human donor in a cohort sampled during active COVID-19.

CDR3 nucleotides: TGTGCCAGCAGCTTGGCCCCGACAGGCAATGAGCAGTTCTTC. This gives the protein CASSLAPTGNEQFF. This chain links TRBV5-6 with TRBJ2-1, with a tentative D call TRBD1 (6 bases). Looked up from germline, CDR1 is SGHDT and CDR2 is YYEEEE. V was trimmed by 0 bases and J by 6 bases, leaving 10 bases between them. There are 14 residues in the CDR3.